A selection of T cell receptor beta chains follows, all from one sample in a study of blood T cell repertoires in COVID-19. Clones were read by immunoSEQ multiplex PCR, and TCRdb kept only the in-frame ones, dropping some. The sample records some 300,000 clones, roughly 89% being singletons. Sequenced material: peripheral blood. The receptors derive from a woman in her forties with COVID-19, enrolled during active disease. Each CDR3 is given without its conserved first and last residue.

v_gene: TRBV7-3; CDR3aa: VSSRLGSLAGEETQY
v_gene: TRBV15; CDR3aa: ATSGTGRPYEQY
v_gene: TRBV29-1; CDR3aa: SGQQANYGYT
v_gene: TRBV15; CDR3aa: ATSRGTSGSQETQY
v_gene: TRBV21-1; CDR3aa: ASSNRSPGQGLEQY
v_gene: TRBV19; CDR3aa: ASSIGGEAAF
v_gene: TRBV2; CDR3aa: AVTGGTEAF
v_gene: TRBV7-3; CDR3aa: ASSPAAGALQY
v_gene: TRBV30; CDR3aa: AWSVFQGRDQPQH
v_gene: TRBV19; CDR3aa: ASSMGSQETQY
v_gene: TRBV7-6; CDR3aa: ASSLGTSAPGDTQY
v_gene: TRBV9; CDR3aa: ASSVYGTGDTYGYT
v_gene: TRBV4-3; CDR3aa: ASSQGAGGYEQY
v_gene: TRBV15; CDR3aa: ATRPGGSGSPLH
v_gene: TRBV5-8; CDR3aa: ASSFGVGGNQPQH
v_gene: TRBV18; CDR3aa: ASSPNVQVLDYGYT
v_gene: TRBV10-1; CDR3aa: ASTRATGGPYGYT
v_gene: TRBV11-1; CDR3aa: ASSLLGTSVDNEQF
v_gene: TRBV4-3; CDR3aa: ASSQDPLAGLANEQF
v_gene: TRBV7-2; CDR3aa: ASTKRYQETQY
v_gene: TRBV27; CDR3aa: ASSKIAGAFYEQY
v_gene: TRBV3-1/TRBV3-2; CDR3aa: ASSQGSGGPYEQY